The 29 T cell receptor beta chains below come from one sample, sequenced in a study of blood T cells in healthy people across ages. It was with a sample-barcoded 5' primer and a J-beta primer mix that a second PCR of roughly 7 to 12 cycles was run. From the 5' RACE reads, TCRdb called clonotypes with MiXCR, one entry per CDR3 protein. Of more than 650,000 distinct CDR3 sequences listed, 20% to 25% were seen once; the top ten hold around 22%. Material for sequencing was blood. The source of these receptors is a man in his sixties or seventies in good health.

This chain connects TRBV10-3 to TRBJ1-5; 7 bases line up with TRBD1. Germline CDR1 and CDR2: ENHRY and SYGVKD. V trimming: 1 base; J trimming: 4 bases; junction bases outside the gene matches: 7. CDR3 length: 16 amino acids. The CDR3 is CAISEFGTVRNQPQHF. The CDR3 DNA follows: TGTGCCATCAGTGAGTTCGGGACAGTTAGAAATCAGCCCCAGCATTTT.

The J gene is TRBJ1-4, the V gene TRBV19; 9 bases line up with TRBD1. The CDR3 runs to 15 residues. Trimming cost V 3 bases and J 6 bases; bases outside gene matches: 5. Germline lookup yields CDR1 LNHDA and CDR2 SQIVND (reference sequence). CDR3 residues: CASSIEGQGYEKLFF. DNA for the CDR3: TGTGCCAGTAGTATCGAGGGACAGGGTTATGAAAAACTGTTTTTT.

This clonotype was seen a single time. This chain uses TRBV14 with TRBJ1-3; TRBD1 might be the D (5 bases). V lost 0 bases and J 2 bases, leaving 11 bases between the germline ends. Germline CDR1 reads SGHDN; CDR2 reads FVKESK. The CDR3 runs to 16 residues. The CDR3, as DNA: TGTGCCAGCAGCCAAGATTGGGGCAGGACTGGAAACACCATATATTTT. Translated: CASSQDWGRTGNTIYF.

This chain uses TRBV6-1 with TRBJ2-7; D might be TRBD1 (6 bases). Germline CDR1 and CDR2: MNHNS and SASEGT. V shed 6 bases and J shed 5 bases, with 26 bases lying between them. This CDR3 comprises 17 residues. CDR3 amino acids: CASRLDEQGWVCDEQYV. DNA for the CDR3: TGTGCCAGCAGACTAGACGAACAGGGTTGGGTTTGTGACGAGCAGTACGTC.

At least ten counts were recorded for this clonotype. The CDR3 nucleotides are TGTGCCAGCAGTTTTCTACATGAGCAGTTCTTC. Its translation: CASSFLHEQFF. The rearrangement uses TRBV12-3 or TRBV12-4 and TRBJ2-1; no clear D. The length of the CDR3 is 11 residues. V lost 3 bases and J lost 8, with 5 bases in between.

This chain connects TRBV5-1 to TRBJ1-6, with D perhaps TRBD1 (5 bases). This CDR3 region has 18 residues. Trimming took 4 bases from V and 5 from J, leaving 22 bases between them. Germline V lookup: CDR1 SGHRS, CDR2 YFSETQ. The CDR3 DNA reads TGCGCCAGCAGCCGTACCATGGGGACCAATTCAGATAATTCACCCCTCCACTTT. Amino acids: CASSRTMGTNSDNSPLHF.

This clonotype was counted only a few times. The chain is built from TRBV5-1 and TRBJ2-5; D is ambiguous. The DNA end lines up better with TRBJ2-7; the J call may be wrong. Germline assignment: CDR1 SGHRS and CDR2 YFSETQ. CDR3 length: 10 amino acids. The CDR3 DNA is TGCGCCAGCACCACCTACGAGCAGTACGTC. Translation gives CASTTYEQYV.

This clonotype has only a few counts. The chain links TRBV4-3 to TRBJ2-1; the D gene could be TRBD1 or TRBD2 (6 bases each). This CDR3 region has 15 residues. Germline-derived CDR1 and CDR2 are LGHNA and YSLEER. With 8 bases removed from V and 4 bases from J, the gap between germline ends came to 18 bases. This chain's CDR3 is CASGRDIGSYNEQFF. In nucleotides, the CDR3 is TGCGCCAGCGGCCGGGACATCGGGAGTTACAATGAGCAGTTCTTC.

This clonotype appeared a few times. The genes are TRBV29-1 and TRBJ1-4; D might be TRBD1 (5 bases). Germline-derived CDR1 and CDR2 are SQVTM and ANQGSEA. V was cut by 3 bases and J by 4 bases, with 6 bases left in between. The CDR3 has 12 residues. Here the CDR3 DNA reads TGCAGCGTTGATGGGGGTAATGAAAAACTGTTTTTT. Its protein product is CSVDGGNEKLFF.

This clonotype turned up a few times. The chain has TRBV2 and TRBJ2-1; D possibly corresponds to TRBD1 (6 bases). V was cut by 7 bases and J by 2 bases, with 12 bases left in between. Germline V gene data show CDR1 as SNHLY and CDR2 as FYNNEI. The CDR3 totals 14 residues. The CDR3 is CASMKTGPYNEQFF. Written as DNA, the CDR3 is TGTGCCAGCATGAAGACAGGCCCCTACAATGAGCAGTTCTTC. The full variable domain, rest sourced from reference TRBV2 and TRBJ2-1, is EPEVTQTPSHQVTQMGQEVILRCVPISNHLYFYWYRQILGQKVEFLVSFYNNEISEKSEIFDDQFSVERPDGSNFTLKIRSTKLEDSAMYFCASMKTGPYNEQFFGPGTRLTVL.

J is TRBJ1-1 and V is TRBV28; 8 positions agree with TRBD1. J was trimmed by 3 bases and V by 8 bases; bases with no gene match: 8. The CDR3 totals 14 residues. Per germline, CDR1 MDHEN and CDR2 SYDVKM. The CDR3 reads CASLIQGAYTEAFF. The DNA for the CDR3 is TGTGCCAGCCTGATCCAGGGGGCTTACACTGAAGCTTTCTTT. Filled out from reference TRBV28 and TRBJ1-1, the complete variable domain reads DVKVTQSSRYLVKRTGEKVFLECVQDMDHENMFWYRQDPGLGLRLIYFSYDVKMKEKGDIPEGYSVSREKKERFSLILESASTNQTSMYLCASLIQGAYTEAFFGQGTRLTVV.

This clonotype was counted ten times or more. V gene TRBV7-9 combines with J gene TRBJ1-4; no reliable D call. V was cut by 2 bases and J by 0 bases, with 4 bases left in between. The germline gives CDR1 SEHNR, CDR2 FQNEAQ (reference sequence). The CDR3 is 14 residues long. CDR3 bases: TGTGCCAGCAGCTTAACGGCAACTAATGAAAAACTGTTTTTT. This codes for CASSLTATNEKLFF.

This clonotype was detected a few times. The V and J genes are TRBV20-1 and TRBJ2-4, with 7 bases lining up with TRBD2. Trimming cost V 6 bases and J 8 bases; bases outside gene matches: 10. Germline CDR1 and CDR2: DFQATT and SNEGSKA (reference sequence). This CDR3 is built from 13 residues. The CDR3 reads CSAPGRGGYIQYF. CDR3 coding DNA: TGCAGTGCCCCTGGGAGGGGAGGATACATTCAGTACTTC.

This clonotype was detected only a few times. The chain combines TRBV5-1 with TRBJ1-1, with 10 bases that match TRBD1. From germline, CDR1 is SGHRS and CDR2 YFSETQ. The CDR3 length is 13 residues. V shed 4 bases and J 12 bases; nucleotides not matched to a gene: 9. CDR3 residues: CASSLDRGRETFF. The CDR3 nucleotides are TGCGCCAGCAGCCTCGACAGGGGGCGCGAAACTTTCTTT.

This clonotype was counted between two and nine times. The rearrangement uses TRBV6-5 and TRBJ2-7; 7 bases agree with TRBD1. After removal of 5 bases from V and 6 bases from J, the junction contained 4 bases not matched to a gene. Germline CDR1 is MNHEY and CDR2 is SVGAGI. This CDR3 is built from 12 residues. CDR3 in amino acids: CASSTTGREQYF. CDR3 nucleotide sequence: TGTGCCAGCAGTACGACAGGGCGCGAGCAGTACTTC.

The chain is built from TRBV3-1 and TRBJ2-5, with D possibly TRBD2 on 6 matching bases. Germline values: CDR1 LGHDT, CDR2 YNNKEL (reference sequence). The length of the CDR3 is 15 residues. V was cut by 1 base and J by 2 bases, with 11 bases left in between. The CDR3 DNA reads TGTGCCAGCAGCCAAGGGACTACCTCTCAAGAGACCCAGTACTTC. Amino acid sequence: CASSQGTTSQETQYF.

The chain is built from TRBV19 and TRBJ1-2; D remains unclear. Germline values: CDR1 LNHDA, CDR2 SQIVND (reference sequence). The CDR3 runs to 15 residues. Trimming took 4 bases from V and 2 from J, leaving 14 bases between them. The CDR3 region has the DNA TGTGCCAGTAGTACCCTGGTTGGGGAAAACTATGGCTACACCTTC. It encodes CASSTLVGENYGYTF.

This clonotype was detected ten times or more. DNA of the CDR3: TGTGCCAGCAGGGATACCACGGGAGTTCGAGAGACCCAGTACTTC. Its protein is CASRDTTGVRETQYF. The chain carries TRBV28 and TRBJ2-5; D may be TRBD2 (6 bases). From germline, CDR1 is MDHEN and CDR2 SYDVKM. Trimming stripped 6 bases from V and 4 bases from J, with 18 bases between. CDR3 length equals 15 residues. Using reference TRBV28 and TRBJ2-5 for the parts outside the CDR3, the full variable domain is DVKVTQSSRYLVKRTGEKVFLECVQDMDHENMFWYRQDPGLGLRLIYFSYDVKMKEKGDIPEGYSVSREKKERFSLILESASTNQTSMYLCASRDTTGVRETQYFGPGTRLLVL.

This clonotype was detected only a few times. The genes are TRBV5-1 and TRBJ2-5, with D perhaps assigned TRBD1 or TRBD2 (5 bases each). This CDR3 has 16 residues. Germline CDR1 reads SGHRS; CDR2 reads YFSETQ. Deletions cut 1 base from V and 5 bases from J, with 18 bases between. The DNA of the CDR3 is TGCGCCAGCAGCTTGTCAAGTGGGACGGATGGGGAGACCCAGTACTTC. The encoded protein is CASSLSSGTDGETQYF. The whole variable domain, remainder taken from reference TRBV5-1 and TRBJ2-5, is KAGVTQTPRYLIKTRGQQVTLSCSPISGHRSVSWYQQTPGQGLQFLFEYFSETQRNKGNFPGRFSGRQFSNSRSEMNVSTLELGDSALYLCASSLSSGTDGETQYFGPGTRLLVL.

V gene TRBV2 combines with J gene TRBJ1-2, with unresolved D. This CDR3 comprises 11 residues. Trimming shortened V by 9 bases and J by 7 bases, and 12 bases separated the two germline ends. CDR1 and CDR2 (germline): SNHLY, FYNNEI. CDR3 protein: CASAGEGGYTF. The CDR3 bases are TGTGCCAGTGCCGGGGAGGGTGGCTACACCTTC.

The V call is TRBV29-1, the J call TRBJ2-7; 11 bases fit TRBD1. This CDR3 region has 14 residues. CDR1 and CDR2 from the germline V gene are SQVTM and ANQGSEA. With 6 bases clipped from V and 2 bases from J, the junction kept 6 bases outside the gene matches. Here the CDR3 DNA reads TGCAGCGTGAGAGGGACAGGGGGGGCCTACGAGCAGTACTTC. Its protein product is CSVRGTGGAYEQYF.

The rearrangement joins TRBV18 to TRBJ2-3; 7 bases agree with TRBD1. Germline V CDR1 and CDR2: KGHSH, LQKENI. V dropped 3 bases and J dropped 6; count of bases not matched to a gene: 6. This CDR3 has 14 residues. This CDR3 reads CASSPTGNSDTQYF. CDR3 nucleotide sequence: TGTGCCAGCTCACCGACAGGGAATTCGGATACGCAGTATTTT.

This clonotype was counted at least ten times. The junction shows a germline mismatch at one end, possibly a read error. The chain links TRBV29-1 to TRBJ1-5; 10 bases fit TRBD1. The CDR3 runs to 13 residues. Germline V gene sequence: CDR1 SQVTM, CDR2 ANQGSEA. CDR3 in DNA: TGCAGCGTAGTGACAGGGGGCAACCAGCCCCAGCATTTT. This translates into CSVVTGGNQPQHF.

V gene TRBV12-3 or TRBV12-4 combines with J gene TRBJ2-5, with D tentatively TRBD1 (8 bases). Near its end, the DNA agrees better with TRBJ2-1, so the J call may be wrong. This CDR3 comprises 17 residues. CDR3 nucleotide sequence: TGTGCCAGCAGTTTAAGGGGAGGGACAGGATCGCAGGGGGAGCAGTTCTTC. It yields the protein CASSLRGGTGSQGEQFF.

The table lists this clonotype with a few counts. V usage is TRBV5-1 and J usage is TRBJ2-1, with TRBD1 matching 7 bases. The germline CDR1 and CDR2 sequences are SGHRS and YFSETQ. The CDR3 is 16 amino acids. V dropped 0 bases and J dropped 3; count of bases not matched to a gene: 6. As DNA, the CDR3 is TGCGCCAGCAGCTTGGCCGAGGGGGCCGGCTACAATGAGCAGTTCTTC. Amino acid sequence: CASSLAEGAGYNEQFF.

The CDR3 DNA follows: TGTGCCATCAGTGAGTCCCGTGAGAGAGGGTACGAGCAGTACTTC. It translates to CAISESRERGYEQYF. The rearrangement joins TRBV10-3 to TRBJ2-1; D is possibly TRBD2 (5 bases). The DNA end favors TRBJ2-7, so the J call may be wrong. This CDR3 is built from 15 residues. Germline V gene lookup returns CDR1 ENHRY and CDR2 SYGVKD.

This chain joins TRBV5-1 and TRBJ2-2; TRBD1 aligns across 7 bases. Germline CDR1 and CDR2: SGHRS and YFSETQ. The CDR3 is 18 amino acids. The V segment lost 5 bases and the J segment 0 bases; nucleotides outside the gene matches: 13. The CDR3 coding sequence is TGCGCCAGCAGAGGGGGCGCAGGTCCGGGTTCGAACACCGGGGAGCTGTTTTTT. Protein product: CASRGGAGPGSNTGELFF. The full variable domain, completed using reference TRBV5-1 and TRBJ2-2, is KAGVTQTPRYLIKTRGQQVTLSCSPISGHRSVSWYQQTPGQGLQFLFEYFSETQRNKGNFPGRFSGRQFSNSRSEMNVSTLELGDSALYLCASRGGAGPGSNTGELFFGEGSRLTVL.

The J gene is TRBJ2-3, the V gene TRBV25-1, with 11 bases matching TRBD2. Germline assignment: CDR1 MGHDK and CDR2 SYGVNS. J was trimmed by 5 bases and V by 8 bases; bases with no gene match: 12. CDR3 size: 16 residues. The CDR3 region is CASGTIAGGPVDTQYF. The CDR3 DNA is TGTGCCAGCGGTACGATAGCGGGGGGGCCCGTAGATACGCAGTATTTT.

This clonotype was detected a few times. V usage is TRBV20-1 and J usage is TRBJ2-3, with D maybe TRBD2 (7 bases). V lost 3 bases, J lost 7 bases, and 14 bases lay in between. This CDR3 spans 13 amino acids. Looked up from germline, CDR1 is DFQATT and CDR2 is SNEGSKA (reference sequence). Written as DNA, the CDR3 is TGCAGTGCTAGGAGGGGGGGTAGCTATACGCAGTATTTT. It is translated as CSARRGGSYTQYF.